This TCR beta chain was recorded in a study of beta chain features in type 1 diabetes (dated by TCRdb to 2016 to 2018). Regarding the complete study: Mean age, gender distribution, total cell number and subset yield were not different between patients and healthy donors. A total of roughly 98,000,000 sorted cells were examined across all samples, and a strong correlation was observed between cell number per subset and RNA yield. In the study, recently diagnosed type 1 diabetes patients and matched healthy donors were compared on the TCRB repertoires of their sorted circulating CD4+ T cell subsets. Naive and central memory subsets were obtained from all 30 or so donors, but regulatory and stem cell-like memory subsets were isolated from only 8 patients and roughly 8 healthy donors.

Broader findings and caveats from the paper: At VDJ recombination sites, patients with type 1 diabetes made fewer insertions and deleted more nucleotides, a pattern implying thymic rearrangement abnormalities. Because cDNA was sequenced instead of genomic DNA, activated cells with high expression could be over-represented, although the groups did not differ in activation or CD3 levels. HLA sub-analyses involved small numbers of individuals, so any influence of HLA type on TCRB rearrangement remained unresolved. Naive, central memory and regulatory TCRB repertoires appeared to be more similar among patients than among healthy donors. Shorter templates might be favored by PCR, yet because patient and control samples were amplified and corrected together, any such skew would affect both groups equally. In all four CD4+ subsets, TCRB CDR3 length was moderately but significantly shorter in type 1 diabetes patients.

The entire amount of isolated RNA was reverse transcribed using the High Capacity cDNA Reverse Transcription Kit, so the sequenced TCRB transcripts were expressed ones. Deep immunoSEQ sequencing was applied to naive, central memory and regulatory T cell samples, giving an average of about 3.8 million total reads per sample. After sorted cells were lysed in RLT buffer, RNA was extracted with DNase-treated RNeasy Micro or Mini kits, with the choice depending on cell number. Each cell subset was processed separately to prevent cross-contamination, with patient and healthy donor samples processed together. TCRB sequences were amplified from cDNA with the immunoSEQ multiplex PCR, producing 87-bp fragments spanning the CDR3 region. The amplicons were sequenced using the Illumina HiSeq platform. The published analysis was carried out like this. Synthetic template baselines were used to correct PCR bias computationally, reads within Hamming distance 2 were collapsed together, and singletons that could not be merged were discarded. By aligning reads against IMGT, V, D and J genes, CDR3 length, and insertions or deletions at six rearrangement sites were assigned. Within each subset, clonotype counts were normalized to the number of sorted cells before true diversity and Gini coefficients were calculated with the tcR R package. Repertoire sharing was quantified using the overlap coefficient calculated on TCRB nucleotide sequences. The clones in this table, taken by TCRdb from immuneACCESS, are in-frame only. Not every clone is retained; where verified, under half of the shortfall comes from an unresolved V gene, and the cause of the rest is unknown. V and J calls plus clone size are reproduced from that table; the DNA served to infer D and trimming. This sample gives 130,000 or so clones in total; 7.5% to 9.5% of them show up just once. The ten top clones hold approximately 0.7% of the sample.

The CDR3 spans 12 residues, from the cysteine through the phenylalanine. The only DNA kept is the CDR3, 36 bases in frame from the first base. A distance of 10 bases separates the germline ends of V and J, which lose 6 bases and 4 bases respectively. In the germline V gene, CDR1 corresponds to SQVTM and CDR2 to ANQGSEA. About this clone itself: No cognate antigen has been identified for it. Base qualities are not recorded, but no much larger clone differs from it by a single base.

Each donor gave one peripheral blood draw, about 110 mL on average, collected into heparinised tubes. A BD FACSAria II and a panel including CD45RO, CCR7, CD25, CD127, CD95 and CD27 were used to sort naive, central memory, regulatory and stem cell-like memory CD4+ T cells. All sorted populations exceeded 95% purity. PBMCs were separated immediately by Lymphoprep density gradient centrifugation and were stained directly, without being cultured. So that batch effects would be minimized, each experiment stained and sorted samples in pairs, pairing one healthy donor with one patient. This clonotype was obtained from a man younger than 40 with type 1 diabetes. What was sequenced was central memory CD4+ T cells from blood. Recombination connected TRBV29-1 to TRBJ1-5, with a tentative D gene TRBD1 over 5 matching bases. The nucleotide sequence is TGCAGCGTGGGGGGGGAAAATCAGCCCCAGCATTTT. Its translation is CSVGGENQPQHF. Joined to the reference TRBV29-1 and TRBJ1-5 proteins, this CDR3 gives the full variable domain: SAVISQKPSRDICQRGTSLTIQCQVDSQVTMMFWYRQQPGQSLTLIATANQGSEATYESGFVIDKFPISRPNLTFSTLTVSNMSPEDSSIYLCSVGGENQPQHFGDGTRLSIL.